The 19 T cell receptor beta chains given below trace back to one sample, sequenced in a study of T cells in Graves' hyperthyroidism and ophthalmopathy. RNA transcripts were the template for amplifying TCR beta CDR3 regions. HTBI primers were employed in a first-round RT-PCR of the TCR CDR3. From the multiplex PCR reads, TCRdb called clonotypes with MiXCR, one entry per CDR3 protein. The data show hundreds of thousands of distinct CDR3 sequences, with approximately 40% seen just once and 7.5% to 9.5% held by the top ten. The sample taken for sequencing was blood. All receptors come from a man between 18 and 35 years old with Graves' hyperthyroidism.

This clonotype was recorded many times. The V call is TRBV29-1, the J call TRBJ1-1; no firm D call. V was trimmed by 7 bases and J by 3 bases, leaving 15 bases between them. The CDR3 has 13 residues. The germline V gene has CDR1 SQVTM and CDR2 ANQGSEA. The CDR3 DNA sequence: TGCAGCGCTAATGGGCCGGCAGACACTGAAGCTTTCTTT. It yields the protein CSANGPADTEAFF.

At least ten counts were recorded for this clonotype. The J gene is TRBJ1-6, the V gene TRBV7-6, with D possibly TRBD1 on 5 matching bases. The germline V gene encodes CDR1 SGHVS and CDR2 FNYEAQ. Trimming stripped 3 bases from V and 10 bases from J, with 13 bases between. This CDR3 is 14 amino acids long. DNA of the CDR3: TGTGCCAGCAGCTTGAAGGGGTTTGGGTCACCCCTCCACTTT. Translating gives CASSLKGFGSPLHF.

In regard to this clonotype: Possible read error: a much larger clone is one base away. J is TRBJ1-6 and V is TRBV20-1; 9 bases match TRBD1. CDR1 is DFQATT, CDR2 SNEGSKA, per germline (reference sequence). CDR3 size: 14 residues. V was clipped by 5 bases and J by 8 bases; unmatched bases: 7. The chain's CDR3 is CSALRQGVDSPLHF. The CDR3 DNA reads TGCAGTGCTCTTAGACAGGGGGTGGATTCACCCCTCCACTTT.

The rearrangement links TRBV7-2 to TRBJ1-3, with 8 bases identical to TRBD1. After removal of 6 bases from V and 4 bases from J, the junction contained 8 bases not matched to a gene. Germline lookup yields CDR1 SGHTA and CDR2 FQGNSA. The CDR3 has 15 amino acids. The DNA of the CDR3 is TGTGCCAGCAGGGACACAGGGGGGGCGGGAAACACCATATATTTT. As protein: CASRDTGGAGNTIYF.

This clonotype was counted a few times. The chain recombines TRBV4-1 with TRBJ1-6, with 8 bases that match TRBD1. V shed 2 bases, J shed 14 bases, and the junction held 11 bases outside the gene matches. The length of the CDR3 is 15 residues. The germline V gene has CDR1 MGHRA and CDR2 YSYEKL. CDR3 protein: CASSQTGTGRATLHF. Here the CDR3 DNA reads TGCGCCAGCAGCCAAACCGGGACAGGAAGAGCCACCCTCCACTTT.

This clonotype was counted many times. The V call is TRBV25-1, the J call TRBJ1-5; D gene uncertain. The V gene lost 1 base and the J gene lost 5 bases, with 9 bases spanning the gap. CDR1 and CDR2 (germline): MGHDK, SYGVNS. The CDR3 is made up of 14 amino acids. Here the CDR3 reads CASSESGPYQPQHF. As DNA, the CDR3 is TGTGCCAGCAGTGAATCCGGGCCCTATCAGCCCCAGCATTTT.

In its sample, this clonotype was seen many times. The V and J genes are TRBV6-1 and TRBJ1-2; D gene unclear. Germline V lookup: CDR1 MNHNS, CDR2 SASEGT. The CDR3 is made up of 15 amino acids. With 0 bases removed from V and 8 bases from J, the gap between germline ends came to 16 bases. The CDR3 DNA reads as TGTGCCAGCAGTGAAGCCGATACAGCGCGGGGAGGCTACACCTTC. Translation: CASSEADTARGGYTF.

The sample holds a few counts of this clonotype. The chain recombines TRBV5-4 with TRBJ1-2; unclear D gene. This CDR3 region has 16 residues. CDR1 is SGHNT and CDR2 is YYREEE in the germline V gene (reference sequence). The V gene lost 0 bases and the J gene lost 4 bases, with 16 bases spanning the gap. As DNA, the CDR3 is TGTGCCAGCAGCTTGGGTCGCGACCCTTTTCTCTATGGCTACACCTTC. This gives the protein CASSLGRDPFLYGYTF.

This clonotype has ten or more counts. This chain joins TRBV7-6 and TRBJ1-2, with 7 bases identical to TRBD1. J was trimmed by 2 bases and V by 5 bases; bases with no gene match: 8. The CDR3 runs 15 residues. Germline CDR1 reads SGHVS; CDR2 reads FNYEAQ. In DNA form, the CDR3 reads TGTGCCAGCAGCCTGCTGACAGGGATGAACTATGGCTACACCTTC. It yields the protein CASSLLTGMNYGYTF.

The chain carries TRBV20-1 and TRBJ2-5; TRBD1 matches at 12 bases. There are 16 residues in the CDR3. Per germline, CDR1 DFQATT and CDR2 SNEGSKA (reference sequence). Trimming took 6 bases from V and 4 from J; bases not matched to a gene: 12. The CDR3 sequence: CSALVRGQGALETQYF. Here the CDR3 DNA reads TGCAGTGCCCTCGTCCGGGGACAGGGGGCTCTAGAGACCCAGTACTTC.

This clonotype was counted between two and nine times. The chain employs TRBV4-1 and TRBJ2-7, with TRBD1 as a possible D gene (6 bases). The CDR3 has 16 residues. V was clipped by 1 base and J by 0 bases, with 13 bases between them. CDR1 and CDR2 from the germline V gene are MGHRA and YSYEKL. The CDR3 region has the DNA TGCGCCAGCAGCCAAGCACCAGGGGTGGGCTCCTACGAGCAGTACTTC. Residues: CASSQAPGVGSYEQYF.

This clonotype was seen a single time. This chain connects TRBV7-9 to TRBJ1-4; D remains unclear. Deletions cut 1 base from V and 1 base from J, with 13 bases between. In germline, CDR1 is SEHNR, CDR2 FQNEAQ (reference sequence). The CDR3 loop spans 17 amino acids. CDR3 region: CASSLGAPKGTNEKLFF. CDR3 sequence (DNA): TGTGCCAGCAGCTTAGGGGCACCAAAGGGAACTAATGAAAAACTGTTTTTT.

This clonotype was seen more than once but under ten times. This sequence joins TRBV11-2 and TRBJ1-4; D remains unclear. The ends were cut back, 1 base at V and 14 bases at J, with 11 bases in the middle. CDR3 length equals 12 residues. Germline CDR1 reads SGHAT; CDR2 reads FQNNGV. Here the CDR3 reads CASSLGSGWLFF. The CDR3 DNA follows: TGTGCCAGCAGCTTAGGGTCCGGATGGCTGTTTTTT.

This clonotype showed up many times. The CDR3 loop reads CSFRIVNTEAFF. The CDR3 DNA reads TGCAGCTTTCGGATTGTGAACACTGAAGCTTTCTTT. V usage is TRBV29-1 and J usage is TRBJ1-1; D gene unclear. Germline loops: CDR1 SQVTM, CDR2 ANQGSEA. The germline V and J ends were trimmed by 8 bases and 0 bases, with 10 bases remaining between them. This CDR3 contains 12 residues.

The gene calls are TRBV6-5 and TRBJ2-5; possibly TRBD1 for D (6 bases). V lost 2 bases and J lost 1, with 8 bases in between. CDR1 is MNHEY, CDR2 SVGAGI, per germline. The CDR3 is 14 residues long. CDR3 DNA sequence: TGTGCCAGCAGTTACGGGGACACCCAAGAGACCCAGTACTTC. The encoded protein is CASSYGDTQETQYF.

This clonotype was observed a few times. The V gene is TRBV20-1, the J gene TRBJ1-3; no firm D call. The CDR3 is made up of 15 amino acids. The V gene's germline CDR1 is DFQATT and CDR2 SNEGSKA (reference sequence). Trimming stripped 3 bases from V and 0 bases from J, with 12 bases between. The CDR3 DNA reads as TGCAGTGCTAGCAAGGGCAGCTTCTCTGGAAACACCATATATTTT. Translation: CSASKGSFSGNTIYF.

This clonotype was counted ten times or more. The V call is TRBV15, the J call TRBJ1-5; possibly TRBD1 for D (5 bases). V was pared by 0 bases and J by 5 bases, with 20 bases between. CDR1 is LNHNV, CDR2 YYDKDF, per germline (reference sequence). CDR3 length: 18 residues. The CDR3 region has the DNA TGTGCCACCAGCAGAGATCCGACGGGGGTCGACATCTATCAGCCCCAGCATTTT. Translating gives CATSRDPTGVDIYQPQHF.

Turning to this clonotype: The junction differs from germline at one of its ends, possibly a read error. The chain links TRBV15 to TRBJ1-1; D unresolved. Germline V CDR1 and CDR2: LNHNV, YYDKDF (reference sequence). The CDR3 runs 9 residues. For the CDR3, the DNA is TGTGCCACCAGCAGGGAACGGCTCTTT. It specifies CATSRERLF.

This clonotype came up a few times. DNA of the CDR3: TGTGCCAGCAGCCCTAGGACAGCCGCCGACTATGGCTACACCTTC. Residues: CASSPRTAADYGYTF. The rearrangement joins TRBV5-4 to TRBJ1-2, with a tentative D call TRBD1 (6 bases). V lost 4 bases and J 3 bases, leaving 16 bases between the germline ends. The CDR3 runs to 15 residues. Per germline, CDR1 SGHNT and CDR2 YYREEE (reference sequence).